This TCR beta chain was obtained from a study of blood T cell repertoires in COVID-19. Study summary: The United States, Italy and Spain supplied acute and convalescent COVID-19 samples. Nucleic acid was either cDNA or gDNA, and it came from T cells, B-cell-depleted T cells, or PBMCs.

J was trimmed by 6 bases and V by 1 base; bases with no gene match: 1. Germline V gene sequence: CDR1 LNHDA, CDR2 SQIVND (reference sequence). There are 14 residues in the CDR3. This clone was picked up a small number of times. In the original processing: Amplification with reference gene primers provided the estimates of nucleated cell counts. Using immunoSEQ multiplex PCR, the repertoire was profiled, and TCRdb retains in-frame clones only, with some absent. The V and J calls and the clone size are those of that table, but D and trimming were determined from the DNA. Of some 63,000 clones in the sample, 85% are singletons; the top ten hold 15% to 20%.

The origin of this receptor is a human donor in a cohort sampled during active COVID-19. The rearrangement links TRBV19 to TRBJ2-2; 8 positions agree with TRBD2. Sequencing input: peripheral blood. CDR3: CASSIGTSPGELFF. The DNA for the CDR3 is TGTGCCAGTAGTATAGGGACTAGCCCCGGGGAGCTGTTTTTT.